This T cell receptor (beta chain) stems from a study of T cells in localized non-small cell lung cancer. General study findings and limits: Among the top 100 tumor clones, a median about 57 appeared in adjacent lung.

With regard to this clone: The antigen is not known.

Generated by immunoSEQ multiplex PCR, the TCRdb table keeps only in-frame clones and is missing some. The table has under 40,000 clones, roughly four fifths seen once. Sequenced material: peripheral blood, taken before any cancer treatment. This clonotype was sampled from a male donor at least 60 years old with stage III squamous cell lung carcinoma.

The chain's CDR3 is CASSYRRGAGYTF. CDR3 DNA: TGTGCCAGCAGTTACCGCAGGGGAGCTGGCTACACCTTC. V usage is TRBV6-5 and J usage is TRBJ1-2, with D maybe TRBD1 (6 bases). Germline V lookup: CDR1 MNHEY, CDR2 SVGAGI. V lost 2 bases to trimming and J lost 7 bases, with 11 bases between them. This CDR3 comprises 13 residues.